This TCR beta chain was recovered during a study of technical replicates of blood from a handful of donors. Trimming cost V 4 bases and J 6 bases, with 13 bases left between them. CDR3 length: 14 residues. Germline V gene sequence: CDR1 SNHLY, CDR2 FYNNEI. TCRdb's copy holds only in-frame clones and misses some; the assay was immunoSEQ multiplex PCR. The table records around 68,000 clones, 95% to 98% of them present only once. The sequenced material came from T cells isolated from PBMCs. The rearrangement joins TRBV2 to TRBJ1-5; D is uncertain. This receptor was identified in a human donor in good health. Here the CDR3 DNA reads TGTGCCAGCAGTGTTGGAGGGCTCGGTCAGCCCCAGCATTTT. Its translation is CASSVGGLGQPQHF. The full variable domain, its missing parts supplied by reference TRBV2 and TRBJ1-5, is EPEVTQTPSHQVTQMGQEVILRCVPISNHLYFYWYRQILGQKVEFLVSFYNNEISEKSEIFDDQFSVERPDGSNFTLKIRSTKLEDSAMYFCASSVGGLGQPQHFGDGTRLSIL.